This T cell receptor beta chain stems from a study of regulatory T cells in long-lasting Graves disease. Regarding time point: persistent/refractory GD, antithyroid drugs over 5 years with positive TRAb. RNA from PBMCs was the source of the TCR library. Diagnoses of Graves' disease were made by American Thyroid Association guidelines. With EDTA tubes as the receptacles, roughly 9.7 milliliters of peripheral blood were drawn. TCR beta libraries were built with iRepertoire HTBI primers and Arm-PCR of CDR3 regions. MiXCR, run by TCRdb on the multiplex PCR reads, gives a single entry per CDR3 protein. Among nearly 350,000 distinct CDR3 sequences, about 18% were seen once, and the ten largest hold less than 30%. Sequencing was performed on peripheral blood mononuclear cells (PBMCs), taken when the disease was refractory, from a patient treated with antithyroid drugs. The sequence derives from a female donor with Graves disease.

Here the CDR3 reads CASSLDLRTGRSEQYF. The CDR3 DNA follows: TGTGCCAGCAGCTTAGATTTAAGGACAGGGAGATCCGAGCAGTACTTC. This sequence joins TRBV7-6 and TRBJ2-7; 8 bases are shared with TRBD1. Trimming at V came to 1 base and at J to 6 bases, leaving 11 bases not matched to a gene. From germline, CDR1 is SGHVS and CDR2 FNYEAQ. The CDR3 contains 16 residues.